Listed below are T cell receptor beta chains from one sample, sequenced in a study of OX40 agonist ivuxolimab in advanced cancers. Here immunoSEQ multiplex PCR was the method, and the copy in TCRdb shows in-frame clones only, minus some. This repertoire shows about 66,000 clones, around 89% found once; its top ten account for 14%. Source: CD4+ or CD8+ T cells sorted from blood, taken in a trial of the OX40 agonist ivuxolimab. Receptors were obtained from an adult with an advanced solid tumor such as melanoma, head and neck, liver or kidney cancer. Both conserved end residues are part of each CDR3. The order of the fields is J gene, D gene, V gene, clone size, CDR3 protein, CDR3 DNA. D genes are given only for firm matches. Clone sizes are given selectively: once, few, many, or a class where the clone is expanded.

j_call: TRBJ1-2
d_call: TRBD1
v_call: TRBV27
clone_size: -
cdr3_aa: CASSFRGQRGYTF
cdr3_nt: TGTGCCAGCAGTTTTAGGGGGCAACGTGGCTACACCTTC

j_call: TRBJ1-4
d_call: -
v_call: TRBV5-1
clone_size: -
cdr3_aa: CASSSDYLGSNEKLFF
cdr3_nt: TGCGCCAGCAGCTCGGACTACCTGGGTAGTAATGAAAAACTGTTTTTT

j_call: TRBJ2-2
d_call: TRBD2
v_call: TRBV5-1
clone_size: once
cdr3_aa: CASSQDSPGLAGEVGELFF
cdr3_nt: TGCGCCAGCAGCCAGGACAGCCCCGGACTAGCGGGAGAGGTCGGGGAGCTGTTTTTT

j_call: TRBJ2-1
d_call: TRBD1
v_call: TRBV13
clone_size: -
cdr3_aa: CASSLGTGVFNEQFF
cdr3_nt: TGTGCCAGCAGCTTGGGGACAGGGGTATTCAATGAGCAGTTCTTC

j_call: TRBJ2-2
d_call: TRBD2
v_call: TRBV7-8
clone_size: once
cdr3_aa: CASSSQRDPGTGELFF
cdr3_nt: TGTGCCAGCAGCTCGCAGCGGGACCCGGGCACCGGGGAGCTGTTTTTT

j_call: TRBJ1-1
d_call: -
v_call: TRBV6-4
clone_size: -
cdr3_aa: CASSVDRMNTEAFF
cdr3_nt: TGTGCCAGCAGTGTGGACAGAATGAACACTGAAGCTTTCTTT

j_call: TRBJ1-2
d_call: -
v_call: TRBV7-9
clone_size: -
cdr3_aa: CASSFFLGANGYTF
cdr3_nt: TGTGCCAGCAGCTTCTTTTTGGGGGCCAATGGCTACACCTTC

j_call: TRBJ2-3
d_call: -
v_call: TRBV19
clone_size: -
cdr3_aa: CASSMGLSAQYF
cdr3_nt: TGTGCCAGTAGTATGGGCCTCAGTGCGCAGTATTTT

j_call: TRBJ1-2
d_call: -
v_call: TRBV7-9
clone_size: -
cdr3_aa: CASSLGSPYGYTF
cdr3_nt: TGTGCCAGCAGCCTTGGCAGTCCCTATGGCTACACCTTC

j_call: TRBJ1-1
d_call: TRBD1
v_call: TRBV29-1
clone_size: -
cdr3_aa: CSGVPGQKNTEAFF
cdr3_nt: TGCAGCGGCGTTCCGGGACAGAAGAACACTGAAGCTTTCTTT

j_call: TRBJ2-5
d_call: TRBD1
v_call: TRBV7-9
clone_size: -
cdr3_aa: CASSSLMSGTEYQETQYF
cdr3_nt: TGTGCCAGCAGCTCACTTATGTCCGGGACAGAGTACCAAGAGACCCAGTACTTC

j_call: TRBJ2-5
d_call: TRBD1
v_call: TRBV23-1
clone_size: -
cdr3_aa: CASTHRGRPQETQYF
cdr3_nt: TGCGCCAGCACCCATAGGGGGCGCCCTCAAGAGACCCAGTACTTC

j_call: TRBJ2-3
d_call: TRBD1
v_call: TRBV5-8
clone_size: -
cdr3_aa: CASNAGQGLDTQYF
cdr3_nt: TGTGCCAGCAACGCGGGACAGGGGTTAGATACGCAGTATTTT

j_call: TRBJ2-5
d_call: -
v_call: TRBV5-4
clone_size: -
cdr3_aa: CASSLRRVAQETQYF
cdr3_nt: TGTGCCAGCAGCTTGCGGAGGGTGGCCCAAGAGACCCAGTACTTC

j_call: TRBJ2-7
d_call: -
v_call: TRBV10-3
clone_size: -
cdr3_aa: CAISELRTGPSYEQYF
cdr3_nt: TGTGCCATCAGTGAGTTAAGAACAGGGCCCTCCTACGAGCAGTACTTC

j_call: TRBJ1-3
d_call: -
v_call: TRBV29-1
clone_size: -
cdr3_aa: CSGISSGNTIYF
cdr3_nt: TGCAGTGGCATTAGCTCTGGAAACACCATATATTTT

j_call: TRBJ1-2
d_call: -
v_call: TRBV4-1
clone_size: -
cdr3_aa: CASSQDPLDYGYTF
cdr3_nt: TGCGCCAGCAGCCAAGATCCGCTGGACTATGGCTACACCTTC

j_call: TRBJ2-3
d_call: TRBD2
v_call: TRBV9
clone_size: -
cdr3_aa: CASSGSGGTDTQYF
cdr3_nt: TGTGCCAGCAGCGGTAGCGGGGGCACAGATACGCAGTATTTT

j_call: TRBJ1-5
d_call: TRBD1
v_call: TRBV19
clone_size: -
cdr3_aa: CASSNQGAPILNQPQHF
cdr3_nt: TGTGCCAGTAGTAATCAGGGGGCCCCAATACTAAATCAGCCCCAGCATTTT

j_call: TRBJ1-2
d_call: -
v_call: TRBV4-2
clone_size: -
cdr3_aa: CASSGGGYTF
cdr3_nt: TGTGCCAGCAGTGGCGGGGGCTACACCTTC

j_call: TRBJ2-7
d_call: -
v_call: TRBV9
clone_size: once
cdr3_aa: CASSQWGDSPYEQYF
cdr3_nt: TGTGCCAGCAGCCAATGGGGGGACAGCCCCTACGAGCAGTACTTC

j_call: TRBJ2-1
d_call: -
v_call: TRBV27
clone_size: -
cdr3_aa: CASSFPGGTREFF
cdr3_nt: TGTGCCAGCAGTTTCCCAGGGGGGACGCGGGAGTTCTTC

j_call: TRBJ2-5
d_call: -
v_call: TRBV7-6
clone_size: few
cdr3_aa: CASIRSGSRSSETQYF
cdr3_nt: TGTGCCAGCATCAGGAGTGGGTCCAGGTCTTCGGAGACCCAGTACTTC

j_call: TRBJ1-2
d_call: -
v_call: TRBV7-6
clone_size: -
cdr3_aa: CASSPSEFGGGYGYTF
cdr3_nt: TGTGCCAGCAGCCCCTCCGAGTTCGGGGGAGGATATGGCTACACCTTC

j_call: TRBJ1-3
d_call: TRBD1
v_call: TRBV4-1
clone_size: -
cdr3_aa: CASSQTTGTGSFEGPGNTIYF
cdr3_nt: TGCGCCAGCAGCCAAACTACCGGGACAGGGAGCTTTGAAGGGCCTGGAAACACCATATATTTT

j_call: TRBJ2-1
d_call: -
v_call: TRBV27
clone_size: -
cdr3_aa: CASSFGVNEQFF
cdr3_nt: TGTGCCAGCAGTTTCGGGGTCAATGAGCAGTTCTTC

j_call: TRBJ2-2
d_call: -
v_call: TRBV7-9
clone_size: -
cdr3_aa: CASSLRPGRPTGELFF
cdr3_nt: TGTGCCAGCAGCCTACGGCCGGGACGTCCCACCGGGGAGCTGTTTTTT

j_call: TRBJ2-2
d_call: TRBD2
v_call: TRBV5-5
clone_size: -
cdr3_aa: CASSSTTSGGNTGELFF
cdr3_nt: TGTGCCAGCAGTTCCACTACTAGCGGGGGGAACACCGGGGAGCTGTTTTTT

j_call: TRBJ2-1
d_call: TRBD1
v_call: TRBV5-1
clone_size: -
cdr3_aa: CASSYGQALHNEQFF
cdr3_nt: TGCGCCAGCAGCTATGGACAGGCTTTACACAATGAGCAGTTCTTC

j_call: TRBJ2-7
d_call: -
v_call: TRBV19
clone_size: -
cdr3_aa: CASSMDGSSNEQYF
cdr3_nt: TGTGCCAGTAGTATGGACGGCTCATCGAACGAGCAGTACTTC

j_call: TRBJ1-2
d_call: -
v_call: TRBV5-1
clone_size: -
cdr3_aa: CASSLGGRRTHDHGYTF
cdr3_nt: TGCGCCAGCAGCTTGGGGGGACGGAGAACTCACGACCATGGCTACACCTTC

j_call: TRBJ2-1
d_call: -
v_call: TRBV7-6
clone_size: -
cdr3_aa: CASSGRDSYNEQFF
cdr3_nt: TGTGCCAGCAGCGGGCGGGACTCCTACAATGAGCAGTTCTTC

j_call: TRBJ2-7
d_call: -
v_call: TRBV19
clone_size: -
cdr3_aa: CASSIEAGVYEQYF
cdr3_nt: TGTGCCAGTAGTATCGAGGCCGGGGTCTACGAGCAGTACTTC

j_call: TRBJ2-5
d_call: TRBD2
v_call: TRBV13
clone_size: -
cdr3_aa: CASSLGLLAGDYQETQYF
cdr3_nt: TGTGCCAGCAGCTTAGGCCTACTAGCGGGGGACTATCAAGAGACCCAGTACTTC

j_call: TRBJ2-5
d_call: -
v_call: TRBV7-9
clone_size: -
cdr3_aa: CASSLGGQEQETQYF
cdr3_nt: TGTGCCAGCAGCTTAGGGGGCCAGGAGCAAGAGACCCAGTACTTC

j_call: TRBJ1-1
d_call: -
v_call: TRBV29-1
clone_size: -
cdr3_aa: CSAKDSKTEAFF
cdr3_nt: TGCAGCGCCAAGGACAGTAAGACTGAAGCTTTCTTT

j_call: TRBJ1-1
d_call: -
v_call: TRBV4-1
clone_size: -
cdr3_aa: CASSRGNSEAFF
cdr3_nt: TGCGCCAGCAGCCGAGGGAATTCTGAAGCTTTCTTT

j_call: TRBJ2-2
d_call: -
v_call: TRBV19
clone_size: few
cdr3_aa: CASSTPVGELFF
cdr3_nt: TGTGCCAGTAGTACCCCGGTCGGGGAGCTGTTTTTT

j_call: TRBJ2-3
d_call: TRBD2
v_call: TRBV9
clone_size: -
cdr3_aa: CASNLAGISTDTQYF
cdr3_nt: TGTGCCAGCAATCTAGCGGGGATTAGCACAGATACGCAGTATTTT

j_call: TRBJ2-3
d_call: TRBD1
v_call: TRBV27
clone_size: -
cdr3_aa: CASSLSVPGQTRDTQYF
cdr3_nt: TGTGCCAGCAGTTTATCGGTCCCGGGACAGACACGAGATACGCAGTATTTT

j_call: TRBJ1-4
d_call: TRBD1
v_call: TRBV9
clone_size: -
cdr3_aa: CASAQGPREKLFF
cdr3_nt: TGTGCCAGTGCACAGGGGCCGCGCGAAAAACTGTTTTTT

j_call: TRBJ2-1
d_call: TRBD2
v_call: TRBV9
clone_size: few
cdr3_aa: CASSSRGGEGLYNEQFF
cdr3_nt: TGTGCCAGCAGCTCACGGGGAGGGGAGGGCCTCTACAATGAGCAGTTCTTC

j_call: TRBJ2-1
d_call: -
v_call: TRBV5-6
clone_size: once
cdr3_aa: CASSLAGSVIF
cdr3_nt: TGTGCCAGCAGCTTGGCCGGTAGCGTTATCTTC

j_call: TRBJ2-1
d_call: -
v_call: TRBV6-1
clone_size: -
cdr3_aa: CASSELLSSYNEQFF
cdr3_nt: TGTGCCAGCAGTGAACTGCTGAGCTCCTACAATGAGCAGTTCTTC

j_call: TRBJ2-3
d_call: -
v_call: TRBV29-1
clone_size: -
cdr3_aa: CSVEDPIGMSTDTQYF
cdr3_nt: TGCAGCGTTGAAGATCCGATCGGGATGAGCACAGATACGCAGTATTTT

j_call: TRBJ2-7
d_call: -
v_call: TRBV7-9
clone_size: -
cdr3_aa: CASSLGYGIEQYF
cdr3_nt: TGTGCCAGCAGCTTAGGCTACGGGATCGAGCAGTACTTC

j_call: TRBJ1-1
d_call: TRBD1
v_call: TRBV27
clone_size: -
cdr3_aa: CASGRGPTHYRAFF
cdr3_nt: TGTGCCAGCGGTAGGGGGCCGACACACTACAGAGCTTTCTTT

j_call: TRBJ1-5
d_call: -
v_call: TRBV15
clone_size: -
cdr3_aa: CATSRTGRAQPQHF
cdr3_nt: TGTGCCACCAGCAGGACAGGTAGGGCTCAGCCCCAGCATTTT

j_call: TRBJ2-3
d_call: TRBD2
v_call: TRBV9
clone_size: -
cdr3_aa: CASSVGGLAVTDTQYF
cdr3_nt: TGTGCCAGCAGCGTAGGGGGACTAGCGGTCACAGATACGCAGTATTTT

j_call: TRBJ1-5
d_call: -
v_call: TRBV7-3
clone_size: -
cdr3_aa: CASSPLGGQPQHF
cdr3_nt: TGTGCCAGCAGCCCTCTGGGGGGACAGCCCCAGCATTTT

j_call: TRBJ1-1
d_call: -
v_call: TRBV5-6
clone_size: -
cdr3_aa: CASGRDRWGGTEAFF
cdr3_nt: TGTGCCAGCGGCCGGGACCGATGGGGTGGCACTGAAGCTTTCTTT

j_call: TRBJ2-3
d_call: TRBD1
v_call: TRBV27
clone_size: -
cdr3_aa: CASSTRDRGTDTQYF
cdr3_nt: TGTGCCAGCAGTACAAGGGACAGGGGCACAGATACGCAGTATTTT

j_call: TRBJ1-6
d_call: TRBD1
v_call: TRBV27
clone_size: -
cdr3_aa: CASSAGVQGVSPLHF
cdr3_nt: TGTGCCAGCAGTGCCGGTGTACAGGGGGTTTCACCCCTCCACTTT

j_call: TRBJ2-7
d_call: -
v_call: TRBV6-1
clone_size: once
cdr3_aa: CASSPDTGFYEQYF
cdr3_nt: TGTGCCAGCAGTCCCGACACGGGATTCTACGAGCAGTACTTC